The clone carrying this T cell receptor (beta chain) has a single count. Its specificity is not known. Germline and junction disagree at one end, which may indicate a read error. Those donating, healthy Caucasian individuals from Russia, were aged roughly 6 to 90. The draw of peripheral blood yielded ten milliliters from each donor. For the second PCR, which ran for 7 to 11 cycles, a sample-barcoded 5' primer and a J-beta primer mix were used. Each CDR3 protein is one row after TCRdb ran MiXCR on the 5' RACE reads. The sample yields over 1.5 million distinct CDR3 sequences, roughly 52% seen once. The CDR3 has 17 residues. The record originates from a study of blood T cells in healthy people across ages. Study observations and caveats: Higher naive T cell percentage went strongly together with higher TCR beta diversity.

Sequenced: blood. This clonotype was sampled from a woman aged 40 to 55 in good health. V gene TRBV12-3 or TRBV12-4 combines with J gene TRBJ2-1, with D perhaps TRBD1 or TRBD2 (5 bases each). The DNA for the CDR3 is TGTGCCAGCAGTTTAAATGAGGGGTGGTCGGCTTCCAATGAGCAGTTCTTT. Amino acid sequence: CASSLNEGWSASNEQFF.